These 17 T cell receptor beta chains were all obtained from the same sample, sequenced in a study of blood T cells in healthy people across ages. Using a J-beta primer mix together with a sample-barcoded 5' primer, a second PCR was run for about 6 to 12 cycles. TCRdb re-analysed the 5' RACE reads in MiXCR, keeping a single row per CDR3 protein. The profile shows about 780,000 distinct CDR3 sequences, 46% of them singletons. The material sequenced was blood. The receptors shown here come from an elderly man in good health.

This rearrangement joins TRBV6-9 to TRBJ2-5; TRBD2 might be the D (6 bases). The CDR3 has 16 amino acids. Germline-derived CDR1 and CDR2 are MNHGY and SVAAGI. V dropped 8 bases and J dropped 0 bases, with 19 bases sitting between them. The CDR3 protein is CASPGGARSYQETQYF. CDR3 bases: TGTGCCAGCCCCGGAGGGGCGAGATCCTACCAAGAGACCCAGTACTTC.

CDR3 sequence: CATIGQQNTEAFF. In DNA form, the CDR3 reads TGTGCCACCATTGGACAGCAGAACACTGAAGCTTTCTTT. J is TRBJ1-1 and V is TRBV28; D is perhaps TRBD1 (6 bases). This CDR3 has 13 residues. V was clipped by 10 bases and J by 1 base, with 13 bases between them. Germline loops: CDR1 MDHEN, CDR2 SYDVKM. Using reference TRBV28 and TRBJ1-1 for the parts outside the CDR3, the full variable domain is DVKVTQSSRYLVKRTGEKVFLECVQDMDHENMFWYRQDPGLGLRLIYFSYDVKMKEKGDIPEGYSVSREKKERFSLILESASTNQTSMYLCATIGQQNTEAFFGQGTRLTVV.

The table lists this clonotype with a count of one. V usage is TRBV11-3 and J usage is TRBJ2-6; 7 nucleotides agree with TRBD1. The length of the CDR3 is 16 residues. Germline V gene lookup returns CDR1 SGHNT and CDR2 YENEEA. With 4 bases clipped from V and 1 base from J, the junction kept 4 bases outside the gene matches. In DNA form, the CDR3 reads TGTGCCAGCAGCTCTCCGACAGGGTCTGGGGCCAACGTCCTGACTTTC. This encodes CASSSPTGSGANVLTF.

This chain uses TRBV12-3 or TRBV12-4 with TRBJ1-6; D gene ambiguous. The CDR3 contains 14 residues. V was clipped by 8 bases and J by 7 bases, with 15 bases between them. This chain's CDR3 is CASRGGNQNSPLHF. In DNA form, the CDR3 reads TGTGCCAGCCGAGGTGGAAATCAAAATTCACCCCTCCACTTT.

With regard to this clonotype: A much more abundant neighbour one base away suggests this may be a read error. V gene TRBV20-1 combines with J gene TRBJ2-7; TRBD2 is a possible D gene (5 bases). The J call may be incorrect, as the DNA end agrees better with TRBJ2-5. CDR1 is DFQATT, CDR2 SNEGSKA, per germline (reference sequence). The CDR3 totals 14 residues. The CDR3 nucleotides are TGCAGTGCTAGAGGGGAGTCCGTTTGGGAGACCCAGTACTTC. Translating gives CSARGESVWETQYF.

This clonotype was detected many times. The chain carries TRBV4-2 and TRBJ2-1; 7 positions match TRBD1. Trimming took 0 bases from V and 10 from J; bases not matched to a gene: 12. Germline loops: CDR1 LGHNA, CDR2 YNFKEQ. This CDR3 spans 16 amino acids. Here the CDR3 reads CASSQDYRGFPGEQFF. CDR3 bases: TGTGCCAGCAGCCAAGACTACAGGGGCTTTCCGGGGGAGCAGTTCTTC.

Comments on this clonotype: A much bigger clone sits one base away, suggesting this may be a read error. The J gene is TRBJ2-5, the V gene TRBV20-1, with 7 nucleotides matching TRBD1. Germline CDR1 reads DFQATT; CDR2 reads SNEGSKA (reference sequence). CDR3 size: 13 residues. V shed 4 bases, J shed 11 bases, and the junction held 13 bases outside the gene matches. This CDR3 is CSATRDSAGEQYF. In DNA, the CDR3 is TGCAGTGCTACCAGGGACAGTGCGGGTGAGCAGTACTTC.

The gene calls are TRBV29-1 and TRBJ1-1; maybe TRBD1 (5 bases). CDR3 length equals 14 residues. Germline V gene sequence: CDR1 SQVTM, CDR2 ANQGSEA. V was pared by 8 bases and J by 3 bases, with 19 bases between. CDR3 in DNA: TGCAGCTGTGGGGGTCGGTTTCGTTACACTGAAGCTTTCTTT. Amino acids: CSCGGRFRYTEAFF.

This chain links TRBV11-2 with TRBJ2-1; D is uncertain. The J call may be mistaken, given a closer DNA end match to TRBJ2-7. The CDR3 runs to 14 residues. Germline V lookup: CDR1 SGHAT, CDR2 FQNNGV. The CDR3 spells CASDLGVFYNEQYF. CDR3 nucleotides: TGTGCCAGCGACCTTGGGGTTTTCTACAATGAGCAGTACTTC.

This clonotype was observed a handful of times. The chain uses TRBV10-1 and TRBJ2-3; 9 nucleotides line up with TRBD2. Germline assignment: CDR1 WNHNN and CDR2 SYGVQD (reference sequence). V lost 0 bases to trimming and J lost 6 bases; unmatched junction nucleotides: 10. This CDR3 has 17 amino acids. The CDR3 protein is CASSESMAGGPEDTQYF. The CDR3 nucleotides read TGCGCCAGCAGTGAGTCGATGGCGGGAGGGCCTGAGGATACGCAGTATTTT.

This clonotype was found many times. V and J are TRBV5-1 and TRBJ2-1, with 15 bases aligning to TRBD2. CDR3 length equals 15 residues. V was pared by 4 bases and J by 9 bases, with 5 bases of the junction left unmatched. The V gene's germline CDR1 is SGHRS and CDR2 YFSETQ. This CDR3 is CASSLGLAGGTEQFF. CDR3 sequence (DNA): TGCGCCAGCAGCCTGGGACTAGCGGGAGGAACTGAGCAGTTCTTC.

The table lists this clonotype with many counts. The chain carries TRBV29-1 and TRBJ2-7; TRBD1 matches at 8 bases. This CDR3 region has 14 residues. The trim removed 4 bases at V and 0 bases at J, leaving 5 bases unmatched. Germline CDR1 and CDR2: SQVTM and ANQGSEA. This CDR3 reads CSVARDRSSYEQYF. The CDR3 region has the DNA TGCAGCGTTGCCCGGGACAGGAGCTCCTACGAGCAGTACTTC.

This chain joins TRBV10-3 and TRBJ2-7; 8 bases fit TRBD2. Looked up from germline, CDR1 is ENHRY and CDR2 is SYGVKD. CDR3 length equals 14 residues. V lost 0 bases and J lost 3; bases outside the gene matches: 1. The DNA of the CDR3 is TGTGCCATCAGTGAGTCCGGGACTAGCTACGAGCAGTACTTC. It yields the protein CAISESGTSYEQYF.

In its sample, this clonotype was seen a few times. One end of the junction varies from germline; a read error may be responsible. The CDR3 nucleotides read TGTGCCAGCAGTACCGGGACTAGCGGAAACAATGAGCAGTTTTTC. It translates to CASSTGTSGNNEQFF. The chain links TRBV2 to TRBJ2-1; 11 bases are a match to TRBD2. Germline CDR1 reads SNHLY; CDR2 reads FYNNEI. The CDR3 consists of 15 residues.

This clonotype was detected only a few times. The V gene is TRBV9, the J gene TRBJ2-1; 9 bases line up with TRBD2. After removal of 0 bases from V and 8 bases from J, the junction contained 9 bases not matched to a gene. In germline, CDR1 is SGDLS, CDR2 YYNGEE. CDR3 size: 16 residues. This CDR3 is CASSVVSLAGADEQFF. In DNA, the CDR3 is TGTGCCAGCAGCGTAGTGAGTTTAGCGGGGGCGGATGAGCAGTTCTTC. Based on the CDR3 plus reference TRBV9 and TRBJ2-1, the full variable domain is DSGVTQTPKHLITATGQRVTLRCSPRSGDLSVYWYQQSLDQGLQFLIQYYNGEERAKGNILERFSAQQFPDLHSELNLSSLELGDSALYFCASSVVSLAGADEQFFGPGTRLTVL.

Of note for this clonotype: A clone one base away is much larger, so this may be a read error. The chain recombines TRBV6-2 or TRBV6-3 with TRBJ2-4; TRBD2 might be the D (5 bases). The J call may be in error: the DNA end matches TRBJ2-7 better. The CDR3 is made up of 14 amino acids. CDR1 and CDR2 from the germline V gene are MNHEY and SVGEGT. CDR3 DNA sequence: TGTGCCAGCAGTGCCCCGGGGATCATCTACGAGCAGTACTTC. Residues: CASSAPGIIYEQYF.

The chain joins TRBV6-1 to TRBJ2-7, with D tentatively TRBD2 (5 bases). Trimming took 1 base from V and 4 from J, leaving 8 bases between them. The V gene's germline CDR1 is MNHNS and CDR2 SASEGT. CDR3 length equals 13 residues. DNA of the CDR3: TGTGCCAGCAGTGAAGAACGCGGGTACGAGCAGTACTTC. This codes for CASSEERGYEQYF.